This T cell receptor beta chain was documented in a study of patients and donors after allogeneic stem cell transplantation. MiXCR was run by TCRdb on the RT-PCR reads, yielding one entry per CDR3 protein. The data show roughly 140,000 distinct CDR3 sequences, 37% seen once. Per the germline V gene, CDR1 is SNHLY and CDR2 is FYNNEI. Trimming took 6 bases from V and 3 from J; bases not matched to a gene: 5. CDR3 length: 14 amino acids. In its sample, this clonotype was seen a few times. The TCR sequence derives from a human donor who was either an allogeneic HSCT recipient or a stem cell or donor lymphocyte infusion donor (not recorded which). It is not recorded whose cells these are; they may come from a transplant donor. V is TRBV2 and J is TRBJ1-5; TRBD1 matches at 7 bases. The sequencing input was blood, either unsorted or a sorted T cell fraction (not recorded which). The CDR3 DNA reads TGTGCCAGCAGGACAGGGCTATCCAATCAGCCCCAGCATTTT. This gives the protein CASRTGLSNQPQHF. The variable domain in full, completed from reference TRBV2 and TRBJ1-5, reads EPEVTQTPSHQVTQMGQEVILRCVPISNHLYFYWYRQILGQKVEFLVSFYNNEISEKSEIFDDQFSVERPDGSNFTLKIRSTKLEDSAMYFCASRTGLSNQPQHFGDGTRLSIL.